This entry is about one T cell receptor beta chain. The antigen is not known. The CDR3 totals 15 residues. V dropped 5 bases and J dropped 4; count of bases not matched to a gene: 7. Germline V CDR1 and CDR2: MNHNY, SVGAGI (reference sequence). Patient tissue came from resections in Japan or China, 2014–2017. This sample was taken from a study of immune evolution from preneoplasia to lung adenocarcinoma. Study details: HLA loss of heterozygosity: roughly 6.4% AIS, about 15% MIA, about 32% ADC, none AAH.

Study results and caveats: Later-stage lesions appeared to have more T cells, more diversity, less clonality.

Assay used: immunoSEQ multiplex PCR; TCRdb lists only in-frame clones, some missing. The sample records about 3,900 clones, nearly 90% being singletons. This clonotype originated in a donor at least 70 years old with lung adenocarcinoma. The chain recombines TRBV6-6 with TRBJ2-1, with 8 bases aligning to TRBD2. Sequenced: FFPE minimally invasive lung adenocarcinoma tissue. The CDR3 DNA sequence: TGTGCCAGCAGTCCACTAGCGGCCCCATACAATGAGCAGTTCTTC. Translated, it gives CASSPLAAPYNEQFF.